Reported below is one T cell receptor beta chain. What it binds is not known. This specimen belongs to a study of radiotherapy plus CTLA-4 blockade in lung cancer. Study context: Objective responses emerged in around a sixth of patients, and 31% attained disease control.

Overall study findings and caveats: Early shifts in blood T cell clones, with interferon-beta, reportedly predicted response best. Blood saw expansion of tumor-derived TCR clones after radiotherapy plus ipilimumab.

The protocol was immunoSEQ multiplex PCR, while the TCRdb copy is restricted to in-frame clones and leaves out a portion. The data contain approximately 52,000 clones, 60% to 80% of them seen just once; the ten biggest clones take up 2% to 2.5%. Each patient with chemo-refractory metastatic non-small-cell lung cancer was treated with focal radiation plus CTLA-4 blockade using ipilimumab. The sequence came from a human donor with non-small cell lung cancer whose response to radiotherapy plus ipilimumab could not be evaluated. The sequences come from peripheral blood, collected from a patient treated with radiotherapy plus ipilimumab.

DNA for the CDR3: TGTGCCAGCAGCTTAGTGTTCGGGACAACTAATGAAAAACTGTTTTTT. Protein sequence: CASSLVFGTTNEKLFF. The genes are TRBV7-8 and TRBJ1-4; no definite D call. V was shortened by 1 base and J by 0 bases, with 9 bases between the two germline ends. This CDR3 is 16 amino acids long. Germline V CDR1 and CDR2: SGHVS, FQNEAQ.